This is a list of T cell receptor beta chains from one sample in a study of shared clonotypes between healthy human individuals. Method: immunoSEQ multiplex PCR; TCRdb's copy keeps in-frame clones and lacks some. This sample carries roughly 2.2 million clones, around 92% of them seen once, and the ten largest clones take around 0.4%. Specimen: naive CD4+ T cells from PBMCs. The receptors shown here come from a man aged 18-30 years in good health. Some clones in this sample may be carry-over from other donors' samples. Each CDR3 is given without its conserved first and last residue.

j_call	v_call	cdr3_aa
TRBJ2-1	TRBV6-5	ASSPPGSPFNEQF
TRBJ2-3	TRBV11-2	ASSSSYPLAGGTDTQY
TRBJ1-5	TRBV4-1	ASSDVFRDQPQH
TRBJ1-5	TRBV27	ASSPGDRGSNQPQH
TRBJ2-2	TRBV5-1	ASSLAAREGGELF
TRBJ2-2	TRBV7-9	ASSLRTGGPGELF
TRBJ1-1	TRBV20-1	SAMLGIEAF
TRBJ2-3	TRBV7-3	ASSERLAGRDTQY
TRBJ1-4	TRBV27	ASSLKGRVREKLF
TRBJ2-3	TRBV9	ASSPNNLAGGTDTQY
TRBJ1-1	TRBV5-4	ASSLNWEGAEAF
TRBJ1-3	TRBV19	ASSYVGGHRSGNTIY
TRBJ2-5	TRBV9	ASSGARRGETQY
TRBJ2-5	TRBV29-1	SGAGTQETQY
TRBJ2-7	TRBV5-4	ASSSGSSKGDEQY
TRBJ2-7	TRBV7-2	ASSLGVGSTTYEQY
TRBJ1-4	TRBV4-3	ASSQDWQGDEKLF
TRBJ2-3	TRBV10-3	AISESSAEDTQY
TRBJ1-1	TRBV14	ASSQGRTGSVNTEAF
TRBJ2-3	TRBV5-1	ASSPGWSTDTQY
TRBJ2-3	TRBV6-1	ASSVKGADTQY
TRBJ2-3	TRBV7-8	ASRLRPGTDTQY
TRBJ2-5	TRBV11-2	ASSLDWGEETQY
TRBJ2-3	TRBV5-1	ASSEPAEDTQY
TRBJ2-7	TRBV5-1	ASSLGTGRQNEQY